Described below is a single T cell receptor (beta chain) sequence and its context. No antigen is known for it. This sample is drawn from a study of T-cell memory formation after mild COVID-19. Study observations and caveats: Some SARS-CoV-2-responding clones were already detected in memory before infection. Contracting clones localized mainly to CM and EM when CD4+ and mainly to EMRA when CD8+.

cDNA libraries for TCR alpha and TCR beta, carrying sample barcodes and UMIs, came from 5'RACE with constant-segment primers. MiXCR was run by TCRdb on the 5' RACE reads, yielding one entry per CDR3 protein. The repertoire consists of roughly 100,000 distinct CDR3 sequences, with around 13% occurring once and the leading ten covering about 27%. The CDR3 is 15 amino acids. Germline V lookup: CDR1 DFQATT, CDR2 SNEGSKA (reference sequence). The V and J ends lost 0 bases and 4 bases, in that order; junction bases with no gene match: 7. Sequencing was done on a sample of PBMCs or a T cell subset sorted from them (not recorded which). The sequence came from an adult woman who had mild COVID-19 (a few samples of this study predate the infection). Cell type and time point are not known. The chain joins TRBV20-1 to TRBJ2-5, with 8 bases identical to TRBD1. Written as DNA, the CDR3 is TGCAGTGCTAGAGAGTTACAGGGGGACCTAGAGACCCAGTACTTC. Protein: CSARELQGDLETQYF.